A single sample is the source of the 25 T cell receptor beta chains below, sequenced in a study of T-cell reconstitution after alpha-beta-depleted transplantation in children (TCRdb year 2016). Library preparation employed PCR. Sequencer: Illumina HiSeq 2500. TCR library preparation used molecular barcoding, with unique molecular identifiers applied to normalize quantification of the TCRbeta repertoire. The public reads were run again by TCRdb, first through fastp at Q25 and then through MiXCR, and only productive beta chains were kept. Every CDR3 protein is listed once, alongside the most common genes and DNA of its rows. In this sample the table shows over 300,000 distinct CDR3 sequences, about a tenth of which occur a single time. The ten largest clones take up around 2.3% of the sample. The source was PBMCs from the stem cell graft donor, collected from the stem cell graft. These receptors all come from a human donor who donated a stem cell graft to a child with acute lymphoblastic leukemia.

The chain couples TRBV27 to TRBJ1-2; 8 positions agree with TRBD1. Germline trimming cut 8 bases from V and 3 bases from J; bases unmatched to any gene: 8. CDR1 is MNHEY and CDR2 is SMNVEV in the germline V gene (reference sequence). CDR3 length: 14 amino acids. In DNA, the CDR3 is TGTGCCAGCCGATTCGGACAGGGCGACTATGGCTACACCTTC. It translates to CASRFGQGDYGYTF.

There are a few counts of this clonotype. The chain is built from TRBV20-1 and TRBJ2-2, with D unclear. V was clipped by 1 base and J by 6 bases, with 6 bases between them. Looked up from germline, CDR1 is DFQATT and CDR2 is SNEGSKA (reference sequence). The CDR3 runs 12 residues. CDR3 residues: CSARGVAGELFF. The DNA for the CDR3 is TGCAGTGCTAGAGGGGTAGCCGGGGAGCTGTTTTTT.

In its sample, this clonotype was seen a few times. This chain joins TRBV25-1 and TRBJ1-2; TRBD1 might be the D (5 bases). Trimming pared 3 bases from V and 11 bases from J, leaving 10 bases between. The CDR3 sequence is 11 residues long. CDR1 and CDR2 from the germline V gene are MGHDK and SYGVNS. The CDR3 loop is CASSDRESYTF. CDR3 DNA: TGTGCCAGCAGTGACAGGGAATCTTACACCTTC.

This clonotype has only a few counts. CDR3 DNA sequence: TGTGCCAGCAGCTTAGCGCAGAGCTCCTATAATTCACCCCTCCACTTT. It yields the protein CASSLAQSSYNSPLHF. The gene calls are TRBV7-2 and TRBJ1-6; D is ambiguous. The CDR3 covers 16 residues. Per germline, CDR1 SGHTA and CDR2 FQGNSA. Trimming cost V 0 bases and J 0 bases, with 6 bases left between them. The full variable domain, rest sourced from reference TRBV7-2 and TRBJ1-6, is GAGVSQSPSNKVTEKGKDVELRCDPISGHTALYWYRQSLGQGLEFLIYFQGNSAPDKSGLPSDRFSAERTGGSVSTLTIQRTQQEDSAVYLCASSLAQSSYNSPLHFGNGTRLTVT.

This chain links TRBV6-4 with TRBJ2-2; no firm D call. The CDR3 is 14 amino acids. CDR1 MRHNA and CDR2 SNTAGT come from the germline V gene. The V end was cut by 3 bases, the J end by 1 base, with 6 bases between. The CDR3 nucleotides are TGTGCCAGCAGTGATTACGGGAACACCGGGGAGCTGTTTTTT. This encodes CASSDYGNTGELFF.

The V call is TRBV27, the J call TRBJ1-2; D unclear. The ends were cut back, 3 bases at V and 0 bases at J, with 8 bases in the middle. Germline V CDR1 and CDR2: MNHEY, SMNVEV (reference sequence). The CDR3 runs 14 residues. The CDR3 region is CASSFQGANYGYTF. DNA for the CDR3: TGTGCCAGCAGTTTCCAAGGTGCTAACTATGGCTACACCTTC.

V usage is TRBV27 and J usage is TRBJ2-1, with TRBD2 matching over 11 bases. From germline, CDR1 is MNHEY and CDR2 SMNVEV (reference sequence). CDR3 length: 16 amino acids. The V and J ends lost 6 bases and 8 bases, in that order; junction bases with no gene match: 12. CDR3 residues: CASSLTGLAGRHEQFF. CDR3 nucleotides: TGTGCCAGCAGCTTAACAGGACTAGCGGGTCGTCATGAGCAGTTCTTC.

The V and J genes are TRBV7-9 and TRBJ2-7; TRBD1 matches at 9 bases. Germline lookup yields CDR1 SEHNR and CDR2 FQNEAQ (reference sequence). This CDR3 has 14 amino acids. V was pared by 5 bases and J by 3 bases, with 5 bases of the junction left unmatched. As DNA, the CDR3 is TGTGCCAGCAGCCTCCGGGACAGGGTCTACGAGCAGTACTTC. It encodes CASSLRDRVYEQYF. Based on the CDR3 plus reference TRBV7-9 and TRBJ2-7, the full variable domain is DTGVSQNPRHKITKRGQNVTFRCDPISEHNRLYWYRQTLGQGPEFLTYFQNEAQLEKSRLLSDRFSAERPKGSFSTLEIQRTEQGDSAMYLCASSLRDRVYEQYFGPGTRLTVT.

This clonotype was counted only a few times. This chain uses TRBV27 with TRBJ1-1; 11 bases are shared with TRBD1. This CDR3 has 15 amino acids. Trimming removed 7 bases from V and 0 bases from J; junction bases left unmatched: 4. The germline V gene has CDR1 MNHEY and CDR2 SMNVEV (reference sequence). The CDR3 DNA reads TGTGCCAGCAATAAGGACAGGGGGCTGAACACTGAAGCTTTCTTT. Translating gives CASNKDRGLNTEAFF.

This clonotype was observed a handful of times. This sequence joins TRBV12-2 and TRBJ1-3. TRBV12-2 is deemed a pseudogene. CDR3 length: 16 amino acids. The CDR3 DNA follows: TGTGCAAGTCGCTTAGCCTGGCTCCTTCCGGGAAACACCATATATTTT. Translating it yields CASRLAWLLPGNTIYF.

This clonotype has a handful of counts. The chain is built from TRBV20-1 and TRBJ1-5; weak D call: TRBD1 (5 bases). From germline, CDR1 is DFQATT and CDR2 SNEGSKA (reference sequence). This CDR3 region has 14 residues. The ends were cut back, 0 bases at V and 4 bases at J, with 10 bases in the middle. The CDR3 protein is CSAREGPPNQPQHF. Here the CDR3 DNA reads TGCAGTGCTAGAGAGGGGCCGCCGAATCAGCCCCAGCATTTT.

This clonotype has a handful of counts. The chain is built from TRBV29-1 and TRBJ2-3; D is unresolved. CDR1 and CDR2 from the germline V gene are SQVTM and ANQGSEA. The CDR3 runs 14 residues. V lost 4 bases, J lost 0 bases, and 11 bases lay in between. The CDR3 here is CSVARGSSTDTQYF. The CDR3 DNA follows: TGCAGCGTTGCTCGTGGTTCTAGCACAGATACGCAGTATTTT.

This clonotype was recorded at least ten times. The chain links TRBV5-1 to TRBJ2-1; 9 bases agree with TRBD1. The CDR3 runs 15 residues. The V and J ends lost 0 bases and 9 bases, in that order; junction bases with no gene match: 7. The germline V gene has CDR1 SGHRS and CDR2 YFSETQ. In DNA form, the CDR3 reads TGCGCCAGCAGCTTGGGACAGGGGGTCGGAGGTGAGCAGTTCTTC. Translated, it gives CASSLGQGVGGEQFF.

This clonotype was detected ten times or more. The rearrangement links TRBV6-2 or TRBV6-3 to TRBJ2-3, with 7 bases identical to TRBD2. Germline V gives CDR1 MNHEY, CDR2 SVGEGT. V was pared by 0 bases and J by 2 bases, with 11 bases of the junction left unmatched. The CDR3 has 18 residues. The CDR3 here is CASSYSRSSGLDTDTQYF. Written as DNA, the CDR3 is TGTGCCAGCAGTTACTCGAGGTCTAGCGGACTTGACACAGATACGCAGTATTTT.

The gene calls are TRBV12-3 or TRBV12-4 and TRBJ2-7; TRBD2 aligns across 8 bases. The V gene end was trimmed by 4 bases and the J gene end by 5 bases; junction bases not matched to a gene: 4. This CDR3 has 13 amino acids. CDR3 in DNA: TGTGCCAGCAGTTGGACTAGCTTCCACGAGCAGTACTTC. Its protein product is CASSWTSFHEQYF.

This clonotype turned up a few times. The rearrangement uses TRBV7-6 and TRBJ1-1, with 9 bases aligning to TRBD1. Per the germline V gene, CDR1 is SGHVS and CDR2 is FNYEAQ. Trimming took 5 bases from V and 1 from J; bases not matched to a gene: 11. The length of the CDR3 is 17 residues. The CDR3 loop is CASSLNYRGRGNTEAFF. The DNA for the CDR3 is TGTGCCAGCAGCCTTAATTACAGGGGGCGAGGGAACACTGAAGCTTTCTTT. Based on the CDR3 plus reference TRBV7-6 and TRBJ1-1, the full variable domain is GAGVSQSPRYKVTKRGQDVALRCDPISGHVSLYWYRQALGQGPEFLTYFNYEAQQDKSGLPNDRFSAERPEGSISTLTIQRTEQRDSAMYRCASSLNYRGRGNTEAFFGQGTRLTVV.

This rearrangement joins TRBV7-6 to TRBJ2-3; 7 bases are a match to TRBD1. This CDR3 has 18 amino acids. Trimming took 8 bases from V and 0 from J; bases not matched to a gene: 17. Germline CDR1 SGHVS, CDR2 FNYEAQ. The DNA of the CDR3 is TGTGCCAGCCCTCCAAATCAGGGGGAGTGGGCTAGCACAGATACGCAGTATTTT. Its translation: CASPPNQGEWASTDTQYF. Drawing the rest from reference TRBV7-6 and TRBJ2-3, the complete variable domain is GAGVSQSPRYKVTKRGQDVALRCDPISGHVSLYWYRQALGQGPEFLTYFNYEAQQDKSGLPNDRFSAERPEGSISTLTIQRTEQRDSAMYRCASPPNQGEWASTDTQYFGPGTRLTVL.

This clonotype was seen at least ten times. One end of the junction is discordant with germline, which a read error may explain. The chain employs TRBV7-9 and TRBJ2-7, with D unclear. The CDR3 totals 13 residues. CDR1 and CDR2 from the germline V gene are SEHNR and FQNEAQ (reference sequence). This chain's CDR3 is CASSLPGTYEQYF. Written as DNA, the CDR3 is TGCGCCAGCAGCTTGCCAGGTACCTACGAGCAGTACTTC.

This chain uses TRBV9 with TRBJ2-1, with D possibly being TRBD1 (5 bases). Germline CDR1 is SGDLS and CDR2 is YYNGEE. V was shortened by 3 bases and J by 5 bases, with 12 bases between the two germline ends. The CDR3 loop spans 14 amino acids. CDR3 loop: CASSGGPKDNEQFF. For the CDR3, the DNA is TGTGCCAGCAGCGGGGGCCCAAAGGACAATGAGCAGTTCTTC.

This clonotype has ten or more counts. The chain recombines TRBV28 with TRBJ2-3; 12 bases map to TRBD2. The J segment lost 2 bases and the V segment lost 7 bases, leaving 16 bases of the junction unmatched. The CDR3 is 19 amino acids. Germline assignment: CDR1 MDHEN and CDR2 SYDVKM. CDR3 bases: TGTGCCAGCACCCCAAGGCCCCCGGGACTAGCGGGTCACACAGATACGCAGTATTTT. As protein: CASTPRPPGLAGHTDTQYF.

The sample holds a few counts of this clonotype. V and J are TRBV7-6 and TRBJ1-4, with D hard to call. Germline-derived CDR1 and CDR2 are SGHVS and FNYEAQ. The germline V and J ends were trimmed by 3 bases and 4 bases, with 12 bases remaining between them. There are 15 residues in the CDR3. The CDR3 sequence: CASSFPGRFNEKLFF. The CDR3 region has the DNA TGTGCCAGCAGCTTTCCCGGACGGTTTAATGAAAAACTGTTTTTT. Together with reference TRBV7-6 and TRBJ1-4, the CDR3 gives the full variable domain: GAGVSQSPRYKVTKRGQDVALRCDPISGHVSLYWYRQALGQGPEFLTYFNYEAQQDKSGLPNDRFSAERPEGSISTLTIQRTEQRDSAMYRCASSFPGRFNEKLFFGSGTQLSVL.

The CDR3 region has the DNA TGTGCCAGCAGTCCTCGGGGCATAGGCCATGAGCAGTTCTTC. Amino acids: CASSPRGIGHEQFF. The rearrangement joins TRBV28 to TRBJ2-1, with D perhaps matching TRBD1 or TRBD2 (5 bases each). Germline lookup yields CDR1 MDHEN and CDR2 SYDVKM. The CDR3 is made up of 14 amino acids. Trimming shortened V by 5 bases and J by 8 bases, and 16 bases separated the two germline ends.

V and J are TRBV20-1 and TRBJ2-7; 7 positions match TRBD2. The germline gives CDR1 DFQATT, CDR2 SNEGSKA (reference sequence). Trimming removed 0 bases from V and 7 bases from J; junction bases left unmatched: 15. The CDR3 is 16 residues long. The CDR3 loop reads CSARELGTTVLNEQYF. Written as DNA, the CDR3 is TGCAGTGCTAGAGAGTTAGGGACTACGGTCCTCAATGAGCAGTACTTC.

J is TRBJ2-2 and V is TRBV3-1; D is perhaps TRBD2 (6 bases). This CDR3 is built from 15 residues. Germline CDR1 is LGHDT and CDR2 is YNNKEL (reference sequence). V lost 1 base and J lost 3, with 9 bases in between. CDR3 coding DNA: TGTGCCAGCAGCCAAGGCGGGACGGACACCGGGGAGCTGTTTTTT. This translates into CASSQGGTDTGELFF. The full variable domain, in which reference TRBV3-1 and TRBJ2-2 provide the parts outside the CDR3, is DTAVSQTPKYLVTQMGNDKSIKCEQNLGHDTMYWYKQDSKKFLKIMFSYNNKELIINETVPNRFSPKSPDKAHLNLHINSLELGDSAVYFCASSQGGTDTGELFFGEGSRLTVL.

This clonotype was observed a few times. V gene TRBV6-2 or TRBV6-3 combines with J gene TRBJ2-2; weak D call: TRBD2 (5 bases). CDR3 length equals 18 residues. Germline-derived CDR1 and CDR2 are MNHEY and SVGEGT. The ends were cut back, 4 bases at V and 3 bases at J, with 21 bases in the middle. CDR3 in DNA: TGTGCCAGCAGTTTTACTACCATAGCGCGACCTGACACCGGGGAGCTGTTTTTT. Amino acid sequence: CASSFTTIARPDTGELFF.